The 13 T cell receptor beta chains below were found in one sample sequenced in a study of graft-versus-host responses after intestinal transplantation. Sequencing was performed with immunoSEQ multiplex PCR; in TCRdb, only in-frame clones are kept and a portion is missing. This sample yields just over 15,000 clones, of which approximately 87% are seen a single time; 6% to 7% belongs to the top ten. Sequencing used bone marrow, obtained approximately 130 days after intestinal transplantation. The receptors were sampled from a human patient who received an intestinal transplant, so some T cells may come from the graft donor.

The CDR3 DNA is TGTGCCAGCAGCTTAGGTTGGGAGACTGAAGCTTTCTTT. It translates to CASSLGWETEAFF. This chain connects TRBV7-3 to TRBJ1-1, with no clear D. CDR1 is SGHTA, CDR2 FQGTGA, per germline. This CDR3 comprises 13 residues. With 2 bases removed from V and 5 bases from J, the gap between germline ends came to 9 bases.

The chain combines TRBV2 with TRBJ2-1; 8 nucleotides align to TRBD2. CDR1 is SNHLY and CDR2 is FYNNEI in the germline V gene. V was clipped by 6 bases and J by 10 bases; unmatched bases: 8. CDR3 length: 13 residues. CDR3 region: CASRAGRAIEQFF. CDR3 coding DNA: TGTGCCAGCAGGGCCGGGAGGGCTATCGAGCAGTTCTTC.

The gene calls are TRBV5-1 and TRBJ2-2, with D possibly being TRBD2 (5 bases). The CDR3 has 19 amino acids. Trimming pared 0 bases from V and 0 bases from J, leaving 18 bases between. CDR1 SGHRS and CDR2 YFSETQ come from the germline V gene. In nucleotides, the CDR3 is TGCGCCAGCAGCTTGGTGTGGTTGGGCGACTATACGAACACCGGGGAGCTGTTTTTT. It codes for CASSLVWLGDYTNTGELFF. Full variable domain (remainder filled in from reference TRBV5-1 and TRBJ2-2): KAGVTQTPRYLIKTRGQQVTLSCSPISGHRSVSWYQQTPGQGLQFLFEYFSETQRNKGNFPGRFSGRQFSNSRSEMNVSTLELGDSALYLCASSLVWLGDYTNTGELFFGEGSRLTVL.

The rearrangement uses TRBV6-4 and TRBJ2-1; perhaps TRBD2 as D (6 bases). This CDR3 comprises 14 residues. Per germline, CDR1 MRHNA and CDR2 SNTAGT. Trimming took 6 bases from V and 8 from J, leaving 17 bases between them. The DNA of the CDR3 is TGTGCCAGCAGCCGAATGGAGGGCAGTGATGAGCAGTTCTTC. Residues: CASSRMEGSDEQFF.

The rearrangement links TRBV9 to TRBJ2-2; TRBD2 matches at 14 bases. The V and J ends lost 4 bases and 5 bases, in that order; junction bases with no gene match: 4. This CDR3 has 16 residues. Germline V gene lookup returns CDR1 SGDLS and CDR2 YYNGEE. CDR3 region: CASSRGLAGGTGELFF. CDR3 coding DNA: TGTGCCAGCAGCCGAGGACTAGCGGGAGGAACCGGGGAGCTGTTTTTT.

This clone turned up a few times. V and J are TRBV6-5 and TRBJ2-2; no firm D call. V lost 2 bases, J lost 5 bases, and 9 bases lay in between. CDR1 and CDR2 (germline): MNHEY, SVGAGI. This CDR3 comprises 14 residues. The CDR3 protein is CASSYRTETGELFF. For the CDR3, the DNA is TGTGCCAGCAGTTACAGGACCGAAACCGGGGAGCTGTTTTTT.

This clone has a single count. CDR3: CASSHTRQQLYNEQFF. Here the CDR3 DNA reads TGCGCCAGCAGCCACACCCGACAGCAATTATACAATGAGCAGTTCTTC. The J gene is TRBJ2-1, the V gene TRBV4-3; possibly TRBD1 for D (5 bases). Per the germline V gene, CDR1 is LGHNA and CDR2 is YSLEER. Trimming took 3 bases from V and 4 from J, leaving 16 bases between them. The CDR3 covers 16 residues.

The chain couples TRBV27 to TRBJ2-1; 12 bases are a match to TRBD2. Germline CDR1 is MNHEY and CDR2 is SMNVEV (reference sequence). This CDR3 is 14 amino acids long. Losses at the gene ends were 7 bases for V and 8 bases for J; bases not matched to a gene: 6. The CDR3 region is CASTALAGGHEQFF. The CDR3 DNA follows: TGTGCCAGCACCGCACTAGCGGGAGGTCATGAGCAGTTCTTC.

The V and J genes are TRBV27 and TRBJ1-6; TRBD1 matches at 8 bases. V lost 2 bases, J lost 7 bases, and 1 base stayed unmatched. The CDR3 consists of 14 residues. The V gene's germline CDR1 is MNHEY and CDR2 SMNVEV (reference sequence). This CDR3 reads CASSLAGGNSPLHF. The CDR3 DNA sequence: TGTGCCAGCAGTTTAGCAGGGGGCAATTCACCCCTCCACTTT.

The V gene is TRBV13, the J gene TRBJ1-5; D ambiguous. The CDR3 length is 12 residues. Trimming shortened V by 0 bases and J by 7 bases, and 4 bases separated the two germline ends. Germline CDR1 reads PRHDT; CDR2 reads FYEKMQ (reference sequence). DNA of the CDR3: TGTGCCAGCAGCTTAGGGGACCAGCCCCAGCATTTT. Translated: CASSLGDQPQHF.

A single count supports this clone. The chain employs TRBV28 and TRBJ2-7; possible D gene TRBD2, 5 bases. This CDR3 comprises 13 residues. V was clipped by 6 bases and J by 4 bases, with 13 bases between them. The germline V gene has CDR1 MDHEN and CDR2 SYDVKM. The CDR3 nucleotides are TGTGCCAGCAGACGAAGGCGGGCTTACGAGCAGTACTTC. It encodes CASRRRRAYEQYF.

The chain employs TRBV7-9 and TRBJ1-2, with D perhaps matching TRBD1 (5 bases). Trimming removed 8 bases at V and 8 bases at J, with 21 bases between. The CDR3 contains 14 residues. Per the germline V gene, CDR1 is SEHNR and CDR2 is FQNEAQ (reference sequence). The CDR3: CASATGTVEWGYTF. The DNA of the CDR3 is TGTGCCAGCGCTACCGGGACGGTTGAATGGGGCTACACCTTC.

The chain's CDR3 is CASGQGRNTEAFF. The CDR3 bases are TGTGCCAGCGGACAGGGTAGGAACACTGAAGCTTTCTTT. The chain joins TRBV19 to TRBJ1-1; TRBD1 matches 8 bases. Germline V CDR1 and CDR2: LNHDA, SQIVND (reference sequence). Trimming at V came to 9 bases and at J to 1 base, leaving 4 bases not matched to a gene. The CDR3 is 13 amino acids.